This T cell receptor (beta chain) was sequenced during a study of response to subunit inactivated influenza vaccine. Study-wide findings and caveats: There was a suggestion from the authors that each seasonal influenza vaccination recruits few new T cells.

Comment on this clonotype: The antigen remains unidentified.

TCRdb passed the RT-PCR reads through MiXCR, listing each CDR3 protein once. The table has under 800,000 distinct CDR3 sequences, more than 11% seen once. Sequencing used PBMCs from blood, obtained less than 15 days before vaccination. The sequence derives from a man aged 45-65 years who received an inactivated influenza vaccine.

The DNA for the CDR3 is TGCGCCAGCAGCCAAGACGTCGCGGGGGCAGATACGCAGTATTTT. Encoded protein: CASSQDVAGADTQYF. This chain connects TRBV4-1 to TRBJ2-3; 7 bases match TRBD2. This CDR3 has 15 residues. With V trimmed by 0 bases and J by 4 bases, 4 bases remained unmatched. Looked up from germline, CDR1 is MGHRA and CDR2 is YSYEKL.